A selection of T cell receptor beta chains follows, all from one sample in a study of cytomegalovirus exposure and HLA in healthy donors. Produced via immunoSEQ multiplex PCR; TCRdb's table is partial and in-frame only. The table records about 180,000 clones, around 80% of them present only once. The sequenced sample consisted of PBMCs. The receptors were gathered from a girl aged 2 to 10 in good health and CMV-seropositive. Each CDR3 is given with its conserved first and last residue. The D gene is left open where the match is weak. Some rows have no size entry. The others give once, few or many, or a class for an expanded clone.

CASSETGDGYTF TGTGCCAGCAGTGAAACAGGGGACGGCTACACCTTC TRBJ1-2 TRBV28 - TRBD1
CASSPDEPGTGYEQYF TGTGCCAGCAGTCCCGACGAGCCCGGGACAGGGTACGAGCAGTACTTC TRBJ2-7 TRBV28 - TRBD1
CATSPLAPGELFF TGTGCCACCAGCCCCCTAGCTCCCGGGGAGCTGTTTTTT TRBJ2-2 TRBV19 - -
CASSRGRAGNMDTNEKLFF TGCGCCAGCAGCCGGGGGAGGGCAGGGAACATGGACACTAATGAAAAACTGTTTTTT TRBJ1-4 TRBV4-1 few -
CAWSALDRGNIGELFF TGTGCCTGGAGTGCCCTCGACAGGGGAAACATCGGGGAGCTGTTTTTT TRBJ2-2 TRBV30 - TRBD1
CASSEDGDTQYF TGCGCCAGCAGTGAGGACGGGGATACGCAGTATTTT TRBJ2-3 TRBV10-1 few -
CASSPEGTGAYEQYF TGTGCCAGCAGCCCCGAGGGGACAGGGGCATACGAGCAGTACTTC TRBJ2-7 TRBV7-9 - TRBD1
CSVDGGGKYTEAFF TGCAGCGTTGATGGGGGGGGAAAGTACACTGAAGCTTTCTTT TRBJ1-1 TRBV29-1 few -
CASSSRGADTDTQYF TGTGCCAGCAGCTCCCGCGGGGCGGACACAGATACGCAGTATTTT TRBJ2-3 TRBV5-6 - -
CASSQDPGQGVEQYF TGCGCCAGCAGCCAAGATCCTGGACAGGGGGTCGAGCAGTACTTC TRBJ2-7 TRBV4-1 once TRBD1
CASSEVLAGGETQYF TGTGCCAGCAGTGAAGTTCTAGCGGGAGGGGAGACCCAGTACTTC TRBJ2-5 TRBV2 - TRBD2
CATKGLAYTGELFF TGTGCCACCAAGGGACTAGCTTACACCGGGGAGCTGTTTTTT TRBJ2-2 TRBV15 few TRBD2
CASNLGGRDTQYF TGCGCCAGCAATTTAGGGGGTCGCGATACGCAGTATTTT TRBJ2-3 TRBV10-2 once -
CASSLVILTSYEQYF TGTGCCAGCAGCTTAGTCATACTAACCTCCTACGAGCAGTACTTC TRBJ2-7 TRBV7-2 - -
CASSLVGTSNEQFF TGTGCCAGCAGCTTGGTGGGGACATCCAATGAGCAGTTCTTC TRBJ2-1 TRBV13 once -
CASSFQDRASMNTEAFF TGTGCCAGCAGTTTCCAGGACAGGGCGAGCATGAACACTGAAGCTTTCTTT TRBJ1-1 TRBV2 - TRBD1
CASSLDPRDSQSEAFF TGCGCCAGCAGCTTGGACCCCCGGGACAGCCAGTCTGAAGCTTTCTTT TRBJ1-1 TRBV5-1 - TRBD1
CASSLGQVNTEAFF TGTGCCAGCAGCTTGGGACAGGTGAACACTGAAGCTTTCTTT TRBJ1-1 TRBV7-2 - TRBD1
CASRPTSGYNEQFF TGTGCCAGCAGACCGACTAGCGGCTACAATGAGCAGTTCTTC TRBJ2-1 TRBV2 - TRBD2
CASSALETQYF TGCGCCAGCAGTGCCTTGGAGACCCAGTACTTC TRBJ2-5 TRBV10-2 - -
CASTVGATGSYNEQFF TGTGCCAGCACTGTGGGGGCTACCGGCTCCTACAATGAGCAGTTCTTC TRBJ2-1 TRBV27 - -
CASSRWDRGGQKLFF TGTGCCAGCAGCCGGTGGGACAGGGGTGGTCAAAAACTGTTTTTT TRBJ1-4 TRBV7-8 - TRBD1
CASSVSGTGDEKLFF TGTGCCAGCAGCGTATCCGGGACAGGGGATGAAAAACTGTTTTTT TRBJ1-4 TRBV9 once TRBD1
CASSPSLGGLSGANVLTF TGCGCCAGCAGCCCTTCCCTCGGGGGACTCTCTGGGGCCAACGTCCTGACTTTC TRBJ2-6 TRBV4-1 - -
CASILRGGRANNEQFF TGCGCCAGCATTTTAAGAGGCGGGAGGGCCAACAATGAGCAGTTCTTC TRBJ2-1 TRBV10-1 once TRBD2
CACRQGHGYTF TGCGCCTGCAGACAGGGCCATGGCTACACCTTC TRBJ1-2 TRBV5-1 few TRBD1
CASSRRLTGIDTGELFF TGTGCCAGCAGCCGAAGATTGACAGGGATCGACACCGGGGAGCTGTTTTTT TRBJ2-2 TRBV4-2 - TRBD1
CASSRSGEGQPQHF TGCGCCAGCAGCCGATCGGGGGAAGGTCAGCCCCAGCATTTT TRBJ1-5 TRBV5-1 - -
CASSLTSGGDNEQFF TGTGCCAGCAGCCTGACTAGCGGGGGAGACAATGAGCAGTTCTTC TRBJ2-1 TRBV9 - TRBD2
CASKLDRAGNTIYF TGTGCCAGCAAACTGGACAGGGCTGGAAACACCATATATTTT TRBJ1-3 TRBV2 few TRBD1
CASSPGSGFGARYEQYF TGCGCCAGCAGCCCGGGTAGCGGTTTTGGCGCGAGGTACGAGCAGTACTTC TRBJ2-7 TRBV5-1 - -
CASSIVSGLNNEQFF TGTGCCAGTAGTATAGTATCGGGACTGAACAATGAGCAGTTCTTC TRBJ2-1 TRBV19 - -
CASSEGTGGSDEQFF TGTGCCAGCAGCGAGGGGACAGGGGGCAGCGATGAGCAGTTCTTC TRBJ2-1 TRBV9 - TRBD1
CSVTSGSYNEQFF TGCAGCGTCACCTCCGGTTCCTACAATGAGCAGTTCTTC TRBJ2-1 TRBV29-1 - -
CASSRAGTGIYNEQFF TGCGCCAGCAGCCGCGCCGGGACAGGCATATACAATGAGCAGTTCTTC TRBJ2-1 TRBV4-1 few TRBD1
CAWSTRGGDYEQYF TGTGCCTGGAGTACACGGGGGGGAGACTACGAGCAGTACTTC TRBJ2-7 TRBV30 - TRBD2
CASSQEGSLTEAFF TGTGCCAGCAGCCAAGAGGGCAGTCTCACTGAAGCTTTCTTT TRBJ1-1 TRBV14 - -
CASSLQGREQYF TGTGCCAGCAGCCTACAGGGGCGCGAGCAGTACTTC TRBJ2-7 TRBV21-1 - -
CASSLYRGTSGQRSYEQYF TGTGCCAGCAGCTTATACAGGGGGACTAGCGGCCAGCGCTCCTACGAGCAGTACTTC TRBJ2-7 TRBV7-3 - TRBD2
CASSIPGGLNEQYF TGTGCCAGTAGTATCCCAGGGGGCTTAAACGAGCAGTACTTC TRBJ2-7 TRBV19 - TRBD1
CTSSQPRDSRYEQYF TGTACCAGCAGCCAGCCTCGGGACAGCAGGTACGAGCAGTACTTC TRBJ2-7 TRBV5-6 - TRBD1
CASSGTGPYEQYF TGTGCCAGCAGTGGGACAGGGCCCTACGAGCAGTACTTC TRBJ2-7 TRBV27 - TRBD1
CASSSRAYVGEGELFF TGTGCCAGCAGCTCAAGGGCCTATGTAGGGGAAGGGGAGCTGTTTTTT TRBJ2-2 TRBV11-2 - -
CASSGSGRIYEQYF TGTGCCAGCAGTGGCAGCGGGAGGATCTACGAGCAGTACTTC TRBJ2-7 TRBV6-1 - TRBD2
CASSLGGVYNSPLHF TGCGCCAGCAGCTTGGGAGGAGTCTATAATTCACCCCTCCACTTT TRBJ1-6 TRBV5-1 - -